A single sample is the source of the 5 T cell receptor beta chains below, sequenced in a study of Ad26.COV2.S vaccination and SARS-CoV-2 variants. This table comes from immunoSEQ multiplex PCR, and its TCRdb copy is limited to in-frame clones, with some not included. This sample carries around 500,000 clones, roughly nine tenths of them seen once, and the ten largest clones take 1.7%. Treatment here: roughly 19 received Ad26.COV2.S at low or high dose, single or two shots; 5 received placebo; per-sample allocation not given. Sampling took place 63 days after the first vaccine or placebo injection. Specimen: peripheral blood, collected in a trial of Ad26.COV2.S vaccine versus placebo. The receptors shown here come from a person aged 18 to 65 who received the Ad26.COV2.S COVID-19 vaccine or a placebo.

This sequence joins TRBV7-6 and TRBJ2-7; 10 nucleotides match TRBD1. The CDR3 extends over 13 amino acids. The ends lost 9 bases at V and 6 bases at J; junction bases unmatched: 8. The germline V gene encodes CDR1 SGHVS and CDR2 FNYEAQ. The CDR3 DNA reads TGTGCCAGTAACCGGGACAGGGGTAGCGAGCAGTACTTC. This codes for CASNRDRGSEQYF. Filled out from reference TRBV7-6 and TRBJ2-7, the complete variable domain reads GAGVSQSPRYKVTKRGQDVALRCDPISGHVSLYWYRQALGQGPEFLTYFNYEAQQDKSGLPNDRFSAERPEGSISTLTIQRTEQRDSAMYRCASNRDRGSEQYFGPGTRLTVT.

V is TRBV11-2 and J is TRBJ2-1, with 15 bases that match TRBD2. V lost 5 bases to trimming and J lost 16 bases; unmatched junction nucleotides: 6. Per the germline V gene, CDR1 is SGHAT and CDR2 is FQNNGV. CDR3 length: 13 amino acids. The CDR3 coding sequence is TGTGCCAGCAGCCAAGGGACTAGCGGGAGGTCTTTCTTC. It translates to CASSQGTSGRSFF.

The V and J genes are TRBV21-1 and TRBJ2-7; the table assigns TRBD1, which was not confirmed against the DNA. TRBV21-1 is flagged as a pseudogene. This CDR3 is 14 amino acids long. DNA for the CDR3: TGTGCCAGCAGCAGTCGTGGGGACACCTACGAGCAGTACTTC. It specifies CASSSRGDTYEQYF.

This chain links TRBV13 with TRBJ2-2; 7 positions agree with TRBD1. There are 17 residues in the CDR3. The junction had 7 bases not matched to a gene; V was cut back by 3 bases and J by 0 bases. Germline loops: CDR1 PRHDT, CDR2 FYEKMQ (reference sequence). The CDR3 loop reads CASSFSSGTANTGELFF. The CDR3 DNA reads as TGTGCCAGCAGCTTTTCCTCCGGGACAGCGAACACCGGGGAGCTGTTTTTT.

With regard to this clone: Sequence at one end of the junction differs from germline and may be a read error. The chain links TRBV6-5 to TRBJ2-7; D is unclear. Germline CDR1 MNHEY, CDR2 SVGAGI. This CDR3 region has 14 residues. This CDR3 is CASSPRWERNQSTF. The CDR3 DNA reads TGTGCCAGCAGTCCTAGATGGGAAAGGAACCAGAGCACATTC.